The 6 T cell receptor beta chains below come from one sample, sequenced in a study of tumor-infiltrating lymphocytes in primary liver carcinoma. Total RNA (roughly 550 ng) served as template for TCR beta cDNA synthesis primed by a constant-region primer. TCR beta libraries came from three nested multiplex PCR rounds using slightly modified ARM-PCR. A C-beta reverse primer was combined with TRBV1-TRBV30 forward primers in the first two PCR rounds, and each round had roughly 9 cycles. TCRdb ran MiXCR on the multiplex PCR reads and lists one entry per CDR3 protein. The table includes some 64,000 distinct CDR3 sequences, 71% detected once. The source material, about 19-30 mg of unsorted bulk tissue, was used to co-extract RNA and DNA. Input material: liver tumor tissue from sampling region 4. As to subset: tumor region T4, right-lateral pole. The receptors derive from a middle-aged man with primary liver carcinoma and hepatitis B virus infection.

As regards this clonotype: Mismatch with germline at one junction end may stem from a read error. The rearrangement joins TRBV6-2 or TRBV6-3 to TRBJ1-1; a possible D gene is TRBD1 (5 bases). The germline V gene encodes CDR1 MNHEY and CDR2 SVGEGT. The CDR3 runs 13 residues. The DNA for the CDR3 is TGTGCCAGCAGCCCCGACAGCCACACTGAAGTTTTCTTT. Translated, it gives CASSPDSHTEVFF.

The chain joins TRBV12-3 or TRBV12-4 to TRBJ2-5, with TRBD2 as a possible D gene (5 bases). The CDR3 length is 14 residues. V gave up 5 bases and J gave up 10 bases, with 20 bases separating them. The CDR3 region is CASSPAGVEDIQYF. DNA for the CDR3: TGTGCCAGCAGTCCCGCCGGGGTTGAAGATATCCAGTACTTC.

On this clonotype: The junction differs from germline at one of its ends, possibly a read error. This chain connects TRBV6-6 to TRBJ1-6; D may be TRBD1 (6 bases). The CDR3 loop spans 13 amino acids. Per germline, CDR1 MNHNY and CDR2 SVGAGI (reference sequence). In nucleotides, the CDR3 is TGTGCCAGCAGTTCAACAGGGATTTCAACCCTCCACTTT. It translates to CASSSTGISTLHF.

In the case of this clonotype: It may be a read error: a sequence one base away is much more abundant. This chain connects TRBV6-1 to TRBJ2-1, with D uncertain. Germline-derived CDR1 and CDR2 are MNHNS and SASEGT. There are 12 residues in the CDR3. CDR3 nucleotides: TGTGACAGCAGTGAAGTGGCCGATGAGCAGTTCTTC. The encoded protein is CDSSEVADEQFF.

Worth noting for this clonotype: An end of the junction differs from the germline gene, which may be a read error. V is TRBV5-1 and J is TRBJ2-6; 7 bases agree with TRBD1. Germline V CDR1 and CDR2: SGHRS, YFSETQ. This CDR3 comprises 16 residues. The chain's CDR3 is CASSWGQNTGANVMTF. The CDR3 coding sequence is TGCGCCAGCAGCTGGGGACAGAACACTGGGGCCAACGTCATGACTTTC.

On this clonotype itself: A read error may account for a junction end that differs from germline. This chain connects TRBV4-3 to TRBJ1-2; TRBD1 aligns across 9 bases. Germline CDR1 and CDR2: LGHNA and YSLEER. The CDR3 runs 15 residues. Here the CDR3 DNA reads TGCGCCAGCAGACGAGACAGGGGGGCACTATATGGCTACACTTTC. It is translated as CASRRDRGALYGYTF.